This TCR beta chain was retrieved from a study of T cells in Graves' hyperthyroidism and ophthalmopathy. V was shortened by 0 bases and J by 5 bases, with 10 bases between the two germline ends. The CDR3 length is 14 residues. CDR1 is LGHNA, CDR2 YNFKEQ, per germline. From RNA transcripts, TCR beta CDR3 regions were amplified. The TCR CDR3 was amplified in a first-round RT-PCR using the HTBI primer set. MiXCR was run by TCRdb on the multiplex PCR reads, yielding one entry per CDR3 protein. The sample includes about 640,000 distinct CDR3 sequences, about 20% of them seen just once. Material for sequencing was blood. The receptor comes from a man aged 25 to 45 with Graves' ophthalmopathy. This sequence joins TRBV4-2 and TRBJ2-5; perhaps TRBD2 as D (7 bases). Written as DNA, the CDR3 is TGTGCCAGCAGCCAAGATGGGGGGGCGGAGACCCAGTACTTC. It translates to CASSQDGGAETQYF.